The 21 T cell receptor beta chains given below trace back to one sample, sequenced in a study of blood T cell repertoires in COVID-19. The method was immunoSEQ multiplex PCR; TCRdb's version includes in-frame clones alone and lacks a portion of them. The sample holds some 78,000 clones, over 80% seen once. Sequencing was performed on peripheral blood. The source is a man aged 60 to 69 with active or convalescent COVID-19.

The CDR3 bases are TGTGCCAGCAGCTTGACGGACTCTACCTACGAGCAGTACTTC. This sequence encodes CASSLTDSTYEQYF. The V call is TRBV7-2, the J call TRBJ2-7; a weak D match, TRBD2 (5 bases). The length of the CDR3 is 14 residues. Per germline, CDR1 SGHTA and CDR2 FQGNSA. The V and J ends lost 3 bases and 2 bases respectively, with 11 bases between them.

The chain uses TRBV11-2 and TRBJ1-1, with D hard to call. Trimming pared 1 base from V and 5 bases from J, leaving 17 bases between. The CDR3 runs 16 residues. Germline CDR1 SGHAT, CDR2 FQNNGV. The CDR3 region is CASSLVGGRSWTEAFF. The CDR3, as DNA: TGTGCCAGCAGCTTAGTTGGAGGGCGGAGTTGGACTGAAGCTTTCTTT. Variable domain in full (rest from reference TRBV11-2 and TRBJ1-1): EAGVAQSPRYKIIEKRQSVAFWCNPISGHATLYWYQQILGQGPKLLIQFQNNGVVDDSQLPKDRFSAERLKGVDSTLKIQPAKLEDSAVYLCASSLVGGRSWTEAFFGQGTRLTVV.

The V gene is TRBV18, the J gene TRBJ2-3; 10 bases agree with TRBD2. The CDR3 spans 16 residues. The V gene end was trimmed by 2 bases and the J gene end by 4 bases; junction bases not matched to a gene: 6. Germline V gene lookup returns CDR1 KGHSH and CDR2 LQKENI. CDR3 DNA: TGTGCCAGCTCACCAAAGTCTAGCGGGGGACCAGATACGCAGTATTTT. As protein: CASSPKSSGGPDTQYF.

This clone appeared a single time. J is TRBJ1-2 and V is TRBV18; 9 positions match TRBD1. The CDR3 sequence is 14 residues long. Germline assignment: CDR1 KGHSH and CDR2 LQKENI. V trimming: 4 bases; J trimming: 2 bases; junction bases outside the gene matches: 2. Here the CDR3 reads CASSQGQGNYGYTF. The CDR3 coding sequence is TGTGCCAGCTCACAAGGACAGGGGAACTATGGCTACACCTTC.

J is TRBJ1-1 and V is TRBV15; D is ambiguous. V was trimmed by 1 base and J by 2 bases, leaving 11 bases between them. CDR1 and CDR2 (germline): LNHNV, YYDKDF (reference sequence). The CDR3 extends over 15 amino acids. CDR3 in amino acids: CATSRARGINTEAFF. In DNA, the CDR3 is TGTGCCACCAGCAGAGCGCGGGGAATTAACACTGAAGCTTTCTTT.

In this sample, this clone turned up a few times. The V and J genes are TRBV12-5 and TRBJ1-4; 7 bases match TRBD1. Germline loops: CDR1 LGHNT, CDR2 FRNRAP. The CDR3 totals 15 residues. Losses at the gene ends were 6 bases for V and 2 bases for J; bases not matched to a gene: 6. The CDR3 DNA follows: TGTGCTAGTGGGCAGGGGGAGGCTACTAATGAAAAACTGTTTTTT. It encodes CASGQGEATNEKLFF. The full variable domain, in which reference TRBV12-5 and TRBJ1-4 provide the parts outside the CDR3, is DARVTQTPRHKVTEMGQEVTMRCQPILGHNTVFWYRQTMMQGLELLAYFRNRAPLDDSGMPKDRFSAEMPDATLATLKIQPSEPRDSAVYFCASGQGEATNEKLFFGSGTQLSVL.

The rearrangement links TRBV5-1 to TRBJ1-6; D is unclear. The CDR3 covers 15 residues. Germline CDR1 is SGHRS and CDR2 is YFSETQ. The V and J ends lost 4 bases and 5 bases respectively, with 13 bases between them. CDR3: CASSVAQANNSPLHF. CDR3 sequence (DNA): TGCGCCAGCAGCGTGGCGCAGGCAAATAATTCACCCCTCCACTTT.

This clone appeared a single time. The V gene is TRBV6-6, the J gene TRBJ2-6; D perhaps matches TRBD2 (6 bases). Germline assignment: CDR1 MNHNY and CDR2 SVGAGI (reference sequence). Deletions cut 7 bases from V and 0 bases from J, with 10 bases between. The CDR3 runs to 15 residues. The CDR3 region has the DNA TGTGCCAGCACTACCGGGGGCTCTGGGGCCAACGTCCTGACTTTC. This encodes CASTTGGSGANVLTF.

The CDR3 loop reads CASSQAPGGNQPQHF. The CDR3 DNA reads TGTGCCAGCAGCCAAGCTCCGGGGGGCAATCAGCCCCAGCATTTT. The chain uses TRBV4-2 and TRBJ1-5, with TRBD1 as a possible D gene (5 bases). V dropped 1 base and J dropped 2 bases, with 9 bases sitting between them. Per the germline V gene, CDR1 is LGHNA and CDR2 is YNFKEQ. The CDR3 is made up of 15 amino acids.

The V gene is TRBV5-1, the J gene TRBJ1-1; D gene uncertain. In germline, CDR1 is SGHRS, CDR2 YFSETQ. There are 14 residues in the CDR3. Between the trimmed V and J ends, which lost 0 bases and 1 base, there was a span of 7 bases. CDR3 in amino acids: CASSLARGNTEAFF. The CDR3, as DNA: TGCGCCAGCAGCTTGGCACGGGGGAACACTGAAGCTTTCTTT.

The V call is TRBV6-5, the J call TRBJ2-4; the D gene is possibly TRBD1 (6 bases). The CDR3 runs 16 residues. Trimming took 0 bases from V and 4 from J, leaving 13 bases between them. Germline CDR1 reads MNHEY; CDR2 reads SVGAGI. CDR3 amino acids: CASSYSSDGTKNIQYF. The DNA for the CDR3 is TGTGCCAGCAGTTACTCCTCAGACGGGACAAAAAACATTCAGTACTTC.

The chain has TRBV19 and TRBJ1-3; 8 positions agree with TRBD1. V trimming: 6 bases; J trimming: 1 base; junction bases outside the gene matches: 2. Germline V gives CDR1 LNHDA, CDR2 SQIVND (reference sequence). The CDR3 contains 14 residues. The CDR3 region has the DNA TGTGCCAGTAGGTGGACAGGGTCTGGAAACACCATATATTTT. This encodes CASRWTGSGNTIYF.

This chain links TRBV9 with TRBJ2-3, with D tentatively TRBD1 (7 bases). This CDR3 comprises 15 residues. With 4 bases removed from V and 1 base from J, the gap between germline ends came to 13 bases. The V gene's germline CDR1 is SGDLS and CDR2 YYNGEE. The CDR3 sequence is CASSQGEVRTDTQYF. In DNA form, the CDR3 reads TGTGCCAGCAGCCAGGGGGAGGTCCGCACAGATACGCAGTATTTT.

The genes are TRBV19 and TRBJ1-3, with a tentative D call TRBD1 (5 bases). The CDR3 loop spans 15 amino acids. The V end was cut by 7 bases, the J end by 0 bases, with 13 bases between. CDR1 is LNHDA, CDR2 SQIVND, per germline (reference sequence). For the CDR3, the DNA is TGTGCCAGTACCCCGACAGACGTCTCTGGAAACACCATATATTTT. As protein: CASTPTDVSGNTIYF.

This clone was detected only a few times. The chain combines TRBV10-3 with TRBJ1-2, with a tentative D call TRBD1 (6 bases). V lost 11 bases to trimming and J lost 4 bases, with 23 bases between them. Germline CDR1 ENHRY, CDR2 SYGVKD. The CDR3 covers 15 residues. The CDR3 DNA follows: TGTGCCGTCTCCCTTGGGGGGGGCGCTGGCTATGGCTACACCTTC. The encoded protein is CAVSLGGGAGYGYTF.

This sequence joins TRBV18 and TRBJ2-3; 8 bases line up with TRBD2. The CDR3 runs to 16 residues. Germline loops: CDR1 KGHSH, CDR2 LQKENI. The J segment lost 2 bases and the V segment lost 3 bases, leaving 7 bases of the junction unmatched. The DNA for the CDR3 is TGTGCCAGCTCACCCGGGGGGGCATTGGCCACAGATACGCAGTATTTT. This translates into CASSPGGALATDTQYF.

The chain has TRBV20-1 and TRBJ2-3; D is perhaps TRBD1 (6 bases). Germline V CDR1 and CDR2: DFQATT, SNEGSKA (reference sequence). V dropped 3 bases and J dropped 5 bases, with 12 bases sitting between them. The CDR3 contains 13 residues. CDR3 DNA sequence: TGCAGTGCTAGTCCTATAGGGGGAGATACGCAGTATTTT. Translation: CSASPIGGDTQYF.

V and J are TRBV18 and TRBJ2-3, with D maybe TRBD1 (5 bases). The V end was cut by 1 base, the J end by 5 bases, with 10 bases between. The CDR3 runs to 14 residues. Per the germline V gene, CDR1 is KGHSH and CDR2 is LQKENI. The CDR3 sequence is CASSPRRDGDTQYF. CDR3 nucleotides: TGTGCCAGCTCACCACGCAGGGATGGAGATACGCAGTATTTT.

V is TRBV10-2 and J is TRBJ2-7; perhaps TRBD2 as D (5 bases). Trimming pared 0 bases from V and 12 bases from J, leaving 9 bases between. Germline CDR1 is WSHSY and CDR2 is SAAADI. This CDR3 spans 11 amino acids. Here the CDR3 DNA reads TGCGCCAGCAGTGAGTCAGGGAGCGGGTACTTC. Translated: CASSESGSGYF.

The chain recombines TRBV23-1 with TRBJ2-1; 10 bases match TRBD2. TRBV23-1 is an open reading frame, and its role is uncertain. The ends lost 1 base at V and 4 bases at J; junction bases unmatched: 7. This CDR3 region has 17 residues. The CDR3 reads CASSQFSGGSTYNEQFF. The DNA of the CDR3 is TGCGCCAGCAGTCAATTTAGCGGGGGGTCCACATACAATGAGCAGTTCTTC.

The chain uses TRBV7-9 and TRBJ2-3; 9 bases agree with TRBD2. Germline V gene data show CDR1 as SEHNR and CDR2 as FQNEAQ (reference sequence). After removal of 5 bases from V and 6 bases from J, the junction contained 9 bases not matched to a gene. This CDR3 spans 15 amino acids. The CDR3 DNA reads as TGTGCCAGCAGCCTACGGGCGGGGGGGCCCGATACGCAGTATTTT. It codes for CASSLRAGGPDTQYF.